This T cell receptor beta chain was captured by sequencing in a study of shared T cell receptors in the human thymus. CDR1 SGDLS and CDR2 YYNGEE come from the germline V gene. The trim removed 4 bases at V and 7 bases at J, leaving 8 bases unmatched. The CDR3 has 14 residues. The data were produced by immunoSEQ multiplex PCR, yet TCRdb's version contains in-frame clones alone and is incomplete. The table lists approximately 660,000 clones, roughly 88% of them singletons, with around 0.0099% in the top ten. These sequences were also reported in another study, on human thymus T cells.

The TCR originated in a boy younger than two with a congenital heart defect. The chain combines TRBV9 with TRBJ1-1, with 9 bases fitting TRBD1. Sequencing used thymocytes. The CDR3 nucleotides read TGTGCCAGCAGCACGGGACAGGGTTCACTTGAAGCTTTCTTT. As protein: CASSTGQGSLEAFF.